Below are 11 T cell receptor beta chains sequenced from a single sample in a study of blood T cell repertoires in COVID-19. Libraries were prepared by immunoSEQ multiplex PCR; TCRdb keeps only in-frame clonotypes and omits some of them. The sample carries about 82,000 clones, 80% to 90% recorded once. Sequencing was done on a sample of peripheral blood. The source of these receptors is a woman aged 55-69 years with acute or convalescent COVID-19.

This clone has only one observation. The rearrangement joins TRBV4-2 to TRBJ1-2; weak D call: TRBD1 (6 bases). The CDR3 spans 16 residues. Trimming removed 4 bases from V and 1 base from J, with 16 bases in between. Germline assignment: CDR1 LGHNA and CDR2 YNFKEQ. CDR3 in DNA: TGTGCCAGCAGCCCGACAGGACACCCAATTAACTATGGCTACACCTTC. Protein product: CASSPTGHPINYGYTF.

This chain links TRBV28 with TRBJ2-7; 9 nucleotides align to TRBD1. The CDR3 has 14 residues. Trimming at V came to 2 bases and at J to 7 bases, leaving 6 bases not matched to a gene. Germline CDR1 and CDR2: MDHEN and SYDVKM. CDR3 bases: TGTGCCAGCAGTTTACCGGGGACAGGGAGGGAGCAGTACTTC. Translation gives CASSLPGTGREQYF.

J is TRBJ1-2 and V is TRBV5-1, with 10 nucleotides matching TRBD1. V dropped 3 bases and J dropped 6; count of bases not matched to a gene: 8. Germline CDR1 is SGHRS and CDR2 is YFSETQ. The CDR3 length is 15 residues. The chain's CDR3 is CASSSTGQGTNGYTF. The CDR3 region has the DNA TGCGCCAGCAGCTCAACGGGACAGGGGACTAATGGCTACACCTTC.

A word on this clone: The junction does not match germline at one end; this may be a read error. This CDR3 reads CASSLTGSYSYTF. CDR3 sequence (DNA): TGTGCCAGCAGCTTAACGGGGAGCTATAGCTACACCTTC. The chain employs TRBV5-6 and TRBJ1-2; D is ambiguous. CDR1 SGHDT and CDR2 YYEEEE come from the germline V gene. The CDR3 spans 13 residues.

V usage is TRBV24-1 and J usage is TRBJ2-5, with no clear D. The CDR3 sequence is 13 residues long. The V gene's germline CDR1 is KGHDR and CDR2 SFDVKD. V was trimmed by 5 bases and J by 5 bases, leaving 11 bases between them. CDR3 sequence reads: CATSGGGRETQYF. CDR3 sequence (DNA): TGTGCCACCAGTGGAGGCGGAAGGGAGACCCAGTACTTC.

The gene calls are TRBV7-9 and TRBJ1-4; TRBD1 aligns across 10 bases. This CDR3 is built from 15 residues. Germline CDR1 reads SEHNR; CDR2 reads FQNEAQ (reference sequence). Trimming at V came to 4 bases and at J to 7 bases, leaving 6 bases not matched to a gene. The CDR3 reads CASSWGQGIGEKLFF. As DNA, the CDR3 is TGTGCCAGCAGCTGGGGACAGGGGATAGGTGAAAAACTGTTTTTT.

The V call is TRBV3-1 (or the pseudogene TRBV3-2), the J call TRBJ1-1, with D unclear. The CDR3 has 14 residues. The germline CDR1 and CDR2 sequences are LGHDT and YNNKEL (reference sequence). V was clipped by 4 bases and J by 1 base, with 10 bases between them. The DNA for the CDR3 is TGTGCCAGCAGCCCCCCCCCGGGGAACACTGAAGCTTTCTTT. This sequence encodes CASSPPPGNTEAFF.

The chain recombines TRBV30 with TRBJ1-4; TRBD1 matches 7 bases. There are 13 residues in the CDR3. Trimming took 8 bases from V and 5 from J; bases not matched to a gene: 8. From germline, CDR1 is GTSNPN and CDR2 SVGIG (reference sequence). CDR3 loop: CALDRQVNEKLFF. The CDR3 nucleotides read TGTGCCCTGGACAGGCAGGTCAATGAAAAACTGTTTTTT.

This clone was recorded only once. The J gene is TRBJ2-2, the V gene TRBV19; 10 nucleotides line up with TRBD1. The CDR3 has 16 residues. Germline assignment: CDR1 LNHDA and CDR2 SQIVND (reference sequence). J gave up 2 bases and V 5 bases, and 5 bases lay outside the gene matches. The CDR3 DNA is TGTGCCAGTAGTGCCGGGACAGGGGTAAACACCGGGGAGCTGTTTTTT. It yields the protein CASSAGTGVNTGELFF.

This sequence joins TRBV5-1 and TRBJ2-3; possibly TRBD2 for D (6 bases). The CDR3 extends over 14 amino acids. V was trimmed by 2 bases and J by 0 bases, leaving 7 bases between them. From germline, CDR1 is SGHRS and CDR2 YFSETQ. The CDR3 loop is CASSFSGSTDTQYF. The CDR3 DNA reads TGCGCCAGCAGCTTTAGCGGTAGCACAGATACGCAGTATTTT.

This chain joins TRBV3-1 (or the pseudogene TRBV3-2) and TRBJ2-3, with 10 positions matching TRBD2. The CDR3 covers 17 residues. The germline gives CDR1 LGHDT, CDR2 YNNKEL (reference sequence). J gave up 4 bases and V 0 bases, and 7 bases lay outside the gene matches. CDR3 sequence: CASSQEGQRGGADTQYF. The CDR3 DNA follows: TGTGCCAGCAGCCAAGAAGGCCAGCGGGGGGGGGCAGATACGCAGTATTTT.